The clone carrying this TCR beta chain is labeled medium-sized. Its specificity is not known. Those with chemo-refractory metastatic non-small-cell lung cancer were treated with focal radiation combined with CTLA-4 blockade using ipilimumab. The CDR3 loop spans 12 amino acids. V was pared by 2 bases and J by 4 bases, with 5 bases between. Germline V gene lookup returns CDR1 ENHRY and CDR2 SYGVKD. The protocol was immunoSEQ multiplex PCR, while the TCRdb copy is restricted to in-frame clones and leaves out a portion. The sample includes around 120,000 clones, about 77% of them seen just once. This entry belongs to a study of radiotherapy plus CTLA-4 blockade in lung cancer. Study-level points and caveats: Per reports, early blood T cell clone dynamics, plus interferon-beta, forecast response most strongly.

V is TRBV10-3 and J is TRBJ1-2; D unclear. The receptor's source is a human donor with non-small cell lung cancer who had a partial response to radiotherapy plus ipilimumab. The material sequenced was peripheral blood, taken from a patient treated with radiotherapy plus ipilimumab. CDR3 nucleotide sequence: TGTGCCATCAGTGAGGGCCCCTATGGCTACACCTTC. Translated: CAISEGPYGYTF.